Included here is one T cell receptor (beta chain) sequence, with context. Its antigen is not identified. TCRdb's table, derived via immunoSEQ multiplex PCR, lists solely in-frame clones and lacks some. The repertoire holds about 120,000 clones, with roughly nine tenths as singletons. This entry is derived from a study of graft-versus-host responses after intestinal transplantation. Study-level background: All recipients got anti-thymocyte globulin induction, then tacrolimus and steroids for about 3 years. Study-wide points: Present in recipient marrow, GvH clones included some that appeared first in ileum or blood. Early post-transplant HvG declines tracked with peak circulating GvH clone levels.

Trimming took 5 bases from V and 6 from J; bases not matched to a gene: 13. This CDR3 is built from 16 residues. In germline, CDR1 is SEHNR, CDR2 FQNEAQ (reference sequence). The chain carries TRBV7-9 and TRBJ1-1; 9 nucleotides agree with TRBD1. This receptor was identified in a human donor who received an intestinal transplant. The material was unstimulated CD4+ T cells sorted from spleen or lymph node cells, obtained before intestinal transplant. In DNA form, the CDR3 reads TGTGCCAGCAGCGTCCGGGACAGGGTGTATGTCGCTGAAGCTTTCTTT. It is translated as CASSVRDRVYVAEAFF. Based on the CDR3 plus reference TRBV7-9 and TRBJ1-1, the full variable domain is DTGVSQNPRHKITKRGQNVTFRCDPISEHNRLYWYRQTLGQGPEFLTYFQNEAQLEKSRLLSDRFSAERPKGSFSTLEIQRTEQGDSAMYLCASSVRDRVYVAEAFFGQGTRLTVV.